These 20 T cell receptor beta chains originate from one sample sequenced in a study of cytomegalovirus exposure and HLA in healthy donors. With 60 Vbeta and 13 Jbeta primers, the PCR was carried out. TCRdb keeps only in-frame clones here, not all; method: immunoSEQ multiplex PCR. The sample contains tens of thousands of clones, 83% of which appear only once. Source material: PBMCs. The origin of the receptors is a young man in good health and CMV-seronegative.

The chain links TRBV2 to TRBJ2-5; 8 positions agree with TRBD2. This CDR3 region has 14 residues. Trimming removed 6 bases from V and 1 base from J; junction bases left unmatched: 4. Germline values: CDR1 SNHLY, CDR2 FYNNEI. The CDR3 DNA follows: TGTGCCAGCAGAGGTGGGACTAGCCAAGAGACCCAGTACTTC. This encodes CASRGGTSQETQYF.

The CDR3 DNA reads TGCGCCAGCAGCCCCCTCCCGGGACAGGGCCTAAATGAGCAGTTCTTC. This translates into CASSPLPGQGLNEQFF. The chain couples TRBV4-1 to TRBJ2-1, with 9 nucleotides matching TRBD1. Trimming took 4 bases from V and 7 from J; bases not matched to a gene: 11. The CDR3 extends over 16 amino acids. Germline V gives CDR1 MGHRA, CDR2 YSYEKL.

The J gene is TRBJ1-2, the V gene TRBV18, with TRBD1 matching over 7 bases. Trimming cost V 3 bases and J 0 bases; bases outside gene matches: 7. CDR1 KGHSH and CDR2 LQKENI come from the germline V gene. CDR3 length: 16 residues. The CDR3 spells CASSPVDRPTNYGYTF. CDR3 in DNA: TGTGCCAGCTCACCGGTGGACAGGCCGACTAACTATGGCTACACCTTC.

V is TRBV27 and J is TRBJ2-7; 7 nucleotides agree with TRBD2. The CDR3 consists of 13 residues. Per the germline V gene, CDR1 is MNHEY and CDR2 is SMNVEV (reference sequence). V shed 8 bases, J shed 2 bases, and the junction held 6 bases outside the gene matches. DNA of the CDR3: TGTGCCAGCTATAGTCGGGGGGCCTACGAGCAGTACTTC. This translates into CASYSRGAYEQYF.

The chain joins TRBV6-5 to TRBJ2-7, with TRBD2 as a possible D gene (6 bases). Germline values: CDR1 MNHEY, CDR2 SVGAGI. The CDR3 spans 15 residues. Trimming took 2 bases from V and 3 from J, leaving 14 bases between them. CDR3 coding DNA: TGTGCCAGCAGTTACCGGACTCGCGGGGTCTACGAGCAGTACTTC. This encodes CASSYRTRGVYEQYF.

The V and J genes are TRBV5-1 and TRBJ2-2; D is possibly TRBD2 (6 bases). Deletions cut 1 base from V and 3 bases from J, with 10 bases between. The CDR3 consists of 15 residues. Germline loops: CDR1 SGHRS, CDR2 YFSETQ. The DNA for the CDR3 is TGCGCCAGCAGCTTGACGGGGGACTACACCGGGGAGCTGTTTTTT. Translation: CASSLTGDYTGELFF.

The J gene is TRBJ2-5, the V gene TRBV27; TRBD2 matches at 7 bases. The J call is doubtful: the DNA matches TRBJ2-7 better. The germline CDR1 and CDR2 sequences are MNHEY and SMNVEV (reference sequence). There are 14 residues in the CDR3. The CDR3 region is CASSPTSDSYEQYF. In nucleotides, the CDR3 is TGTGCCAGCAGTCCAACTAGCGATTCCTACGAGCAGTACTTC.

This chain uses TRBV5-1 with TRBJ2-7, with D perhaps TRBD2 (5 bases). Trimming shortened V by 4 bases and J by 3 bases, and 11 bases separated the two germline ends. The CDR3 runs 13 residues. Looked up from germline, CDR1 is SGHRS and CDR2 is YFSETQ. The CDR3 DNA reads TGCGCCAGCAGCGAGGGCCCGGACTACGAGCAGTACTTC. Amino acid sequence: CASSEGPDYEQYF.

The chain uses TRBV12-5 and TRBJ1-5; a weak D match, TRBD1 (6 bases). The V gene lost 5 bases and the J gene lost 0 bases, with 11 bases spanning the gap. The CDR3 consists of 15 residues. CDR1 is LGHNT, CDR2 FRNRAP, per germline. Here the CDR3 reads CASGPWTVSNQPQHF. The DNA of the CDR3 is TGTGCTAGTGGTCCCTGGACAGTTAGCAATCAGCCCCAGCATTTT.

The V and J genes are TRBV14 and TRBJ1-1; TRBD1 agrees at 10 bases. The V gene's germline CDR1 is SGHDN and CDR2 FVKESK. The J segment lost 10 bases and the V segment lost 4 bases, leaving 6 bases of the junction unmatched. The CDR3 runs 13 residues. The CDR3 loop reads CASSRDRGQGAFF. Written as DNA, the CDR3 is TGTGCCAGCAGCCGTGACAGGGGGCAGGGAGCTTTCTTT.

This clone showed up just a few times. This sequence joins TRBV18 and TRBJ1-5; D is ambiguous. The CDR3 has 15 amino acids. The germline CDR1 and CDR2 sequences are KGHSH and LQKENI. V lost 3 bases and J lost 4, with 13 bases in between. Here the CDR3 reads CASSPEGRRNQPQHF. CDR3 in DNA: TGTGCCAGCTCACCCGAGGGTAGGAGGAATCAGCCCCAGCATTTT.

This sequence joins TRBV4-3 and TRBJ2-1, with D tentatively TRBD2 (6 bases). This CDR3 spans 15 amino acids. Deletions cut 1 base from V and 10 bases from J, with 17 bases between. Germline loops: CDR1 LGHNA, CDR2 YSLEER. The CDR3 loop reads CASSQVIGPGREQFF. For the CDR3, the DNA is TGCGCCAGCAGCCAAGTCATAGGGCCAGGGAGGGAGCAGTTCTTC.

The rearrangement links TRBV5-6 to TRBJ1-5, with D unresolved. V was pared by 4 bases and J by 0 bases, with 11 bases between. The CDR3 sequence is 15 residues long. Germline CDR1 SGHDT, CDR2 YYEEEE. The CDR3 region has the DNA TGTGCCAGCAGCGTCGGCGGTCATAGCAATCAGCCCCAGCATTTT. Its protein product is CASSVGGHSNQPQHF. Drawing the rest from reference TRBV5-6 and TRBJ1-5, the complete variable domain is DAGVTQSPTHLIKTRGQQVTLRCSPKSGHDTVSWYQQALGQGPQFIFQYYEEEERQRGNFPDRFSGHQFPNYSSELNVNALLLGDSALYLCASSVGGHSNQPQHFGDGTRLSIL.

The V call is TRBV7-2, the J call TRBJ2-1; D unresolved. The germline V gene has CDR1 SGHTA and CDR2 FQGNSA. Trimming took 1 base from V and 0 from J, leaving 7 bases between them. There are 15 residues in the CDR3. The CDR3 is CASSLVAGSYNEQFF. The CDR3 nucleotides read TGTGCCAGCAGCTTAGTGGCAGGCTCCTACAATGAGCAGTTCTTC.

On this clone: Compared with germline, one end of the junction differs, possibly owing to a read error. This chain uses TRBV6-5 with TRBJ2-7, with D maybe TRBD1 (5 bases). The CDR3 extends over 15 amino acids. Germline CDR1 is MNHEY and CDR2 is SVGAGI. The CDR3 region is CASSYSRGPWYEQYF. CDR3 coding DNA: TGTGCCAGCAGCTACTCTAGGGGTCCTTGGTACGAGCAGTACTTC.

V usage is TRBV15 and J usage is TRBJ1-6, with a tentative D call TRBD1 (5 bases). Trimming stripped 0 bases from V and 0 bases from J, with 12 bases between. The CDR3 spans 18 residues. CDR1 and CDR2 (germline): LNHNV, YYDKDF (reference sequence). DNA of the CDR3: TGTGCCACCAGCAGAGATCTGGGGGGTGACTCCTATAATTCACCCCTCCACTTT. Its translation is CATSRDLGGDSYNSPLHF.

The table lists this clone with a few counts. This sequence joins TRBV2 and TRBJ1-5; D gene ambiguous. The CDR3 contains 14 residues. Germline-derived CDR1 and CDR2 are SNHLY and FYNNEI. Trimming removed 7 bases at V and 0 bases at J, with 10 bases between. The DNA of the CDR3 is TGTGCCAGCATGTTAGGGAGTAGCAATCAGCCCCAGCATTTT. Protein product: CASMLGSSNQPQHF.

This chain uses TRBV11-2 with TRBJ2-7; 9 bases map to TRBD2. This CDR3 region has 13 residues. Germline CDR1 is SGHAT and CDR2 is FQNNGV. The junction had 5 bases not matched to a gene; V was cut back by 5 bases and J by 6 bases. The CDR3 nucleotides are TGTGCCAGCAGCCTGCGGGGGGGAGTCGAGCAGTACTTC. This encodes CASSLRGGVEQYF. Full variable domain (remainder filled in from reference TRBV11-2 and TRBJ2-7): EAGVAQSPRYKIIEKRQSVAFWCNPISGHATLYWYQQILGQGPKLLIQFQNNGVVDDSQLPKDRFSAERLKGVDSTLKIQPAKLEDSAVYLCASSLRGGVEQYFGPGTRLTVT.

This clone has just a few counts. This sequence joins TRBV5-1 and TRBJ2-3; maybe TRBD2 (6 bases). This CDR3 contains 17 residues. Germline CDR1 is SGHRS and CDR2 is YFSETQ. V dropped 1 base and J dropped 6 bases, with 21 bases sitting between them. CDR3 DNA sequence: TGCGCCAGCAGCTTGCCGGCCGGTGGGGGGATTAGTGATACGCAGTATTTT. Residues: CASSLPAGGGISDTQYF.

As DNA, the CDR3 is TGTGCCAGCAGCCCACCCGGGAGGGTCTACGAGCAGTACTTC. This gives the protein CASSPPGRVYEQYF. The chain links TRBV7-2 to TRBJ2-7; 8 positions agree with TRBD2. Per germline, CDR1 SGHTA and CDR2 FQGNSA. V shed 5 bases and J 3 bases; nucleotides not matched to a gene: 6. CDR3 length: 14 amino acids. Full variable domain (missing parts from reference TRBV7-2 and TRBJ2-7): GAGVSQSPSNKVTEKGKDVELRCDPISGHTALYWYRQSLGQGLEFLIYFQGNSAPDKSGLPSDRFSAERTGGSVSTLTIQRTQQEDSAVYLCASSPPGRVYEQYFGPGTRLTVT.